This T cell receptor beta chain came from a study of T cell responses to AZD1222 COVID-19 vaccine (dated by TCRdb to about 2021). A note on the overall study: AZD1222 recipients given second doses at about 4 weeks or at about 12 weeks were pooled, since spike-specific TCR depth and breadth were not found to differ between the two schedules. A total of 240 or so trial participants underwent TCR sequencing, of whom roughly 210 had received two doses of AZD1222 and roughly 26 had received two doses of the MenACWY control vaccine. Enrollment into the trials was organized by age into subgroups of 18-55, 56-69 and 70-plus years, and those subgroups contained roughly 160, 29 and 62 TCR-sequenced participants, respectively.

Points on this clone: The antigen this receptor binds is unknown. The record has no base qualities; no much larger clone is one base away.

The time point label, as the study defines it: baseline before first vaccination. Samples from vaccinated people were obtained from the UK trials COV001 and COV002, which included a single-blind randomized controlled phase 2/3 trial of AZD1222 (ChAdOx1 nCoV-19) in healthy adults. Trial participant PBMC samples were collected at day 0 and day 28 after the second dose for TCRbeta chain sequencing. V is reduced by 0 bases and J by 5 bases, leaving a spacing of 7 bases between them. Taken from the germline V gene (reference sequence), the CDR1 and CDR2 loops are LGHDT and YNNKEL. Inclusive of the bounding cysteine and phenylalanine, the CDR3 is 13 residues long. The read is trimmed to its CDR3 DNA, 39 bases read in frame from base 1. The CDR3 regions of human TCRbeta chains were subjected to immunosequencing. The original pipeline was this. Repertoire TCRs were checked for matches against a reference library of SARS-CoV-2-specific TCRs that had been generated using the MIRA antigen-specificity platform. Breadth was defined as the fraction of unique TCRs that were SARS-CoV-2-associated, and depth was defined as the fraction of total T cells that were SARS-CoV-2-associated. Using the MIRA data, each spike-specific TCR was assigned both to the spike region to which the TCR was reactive and to a CD4 or CD8 class. Log10-transformed breadth and depth values were compared by one-way ANOVA with Sidak's multiple comparisons tests. Entries here come from immuneACCESS through TCRdb and include only in-frame sequences with V and J called. Some clones fail to appear in such tables; in the studies checked, an unresolved V gene covers under half of the shortfall, and the cause of the remainder is unknown. From that table come the V and J calls and clone size; the DNA was used to work out D and trimming. The sample has roughly 140,000 clones on record, less than 95% of them singletons. The top ten constitute more than 3% of the sample.

The full study reports these points: Participants were mostly white British and included more females than males, and it was suggested by the authors that clonal diversity may have been underestimated. Nearly half of unique spike-specific TCRs reportedly recognized epitopes outside regions mutated in the B.1.351 and B.1.1.7 variants. In the small 56-69-year group, the increase in depth fell short of significance, most likely because of low power. Because no day 14 peak-response samples were available, the repertoires could be characterized only after the peak T cell response. After two AZD1222 doses, both the breadth and the depth of spike-specific TCRs were significantly higher than at day 0 and than in MenACWY recipients. Vaccine-associated CD4 TCRs spanned the whole spike protein, with dominant responses in regions 160-218 and 743-854. Conclusions about previously exposed vaccinees were limited because only six AZD1222 recipients were SARS-CoV-2 seropositive at baseline.

The material sequenced was peripheral blood, taken on day 0 of AZD1222 vaccination. The rearranged segments are TRBV3-1 (or the pseudogene TRBV3-2) and TRBJ1-1; confidence is insufficient to name the D gene. This clonotype originated in an adult in good health. The nucleotide sequence is given as TGTGCCAGCAGCCAAGATCCGAGAACTGAAGCTTTCTTT. The resulting protein is CASSQDPRTEAFF.